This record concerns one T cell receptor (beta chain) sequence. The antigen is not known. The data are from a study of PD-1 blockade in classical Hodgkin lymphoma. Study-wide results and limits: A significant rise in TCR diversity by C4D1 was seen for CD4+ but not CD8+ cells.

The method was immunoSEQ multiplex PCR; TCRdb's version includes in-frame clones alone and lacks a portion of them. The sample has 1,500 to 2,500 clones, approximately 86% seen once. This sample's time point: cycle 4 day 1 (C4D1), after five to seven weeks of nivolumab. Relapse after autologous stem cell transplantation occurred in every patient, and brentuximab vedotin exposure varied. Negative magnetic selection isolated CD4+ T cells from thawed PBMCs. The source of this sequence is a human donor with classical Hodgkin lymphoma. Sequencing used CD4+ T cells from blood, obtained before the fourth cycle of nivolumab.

The CDR3 region has the DNA TGTGCCAGCAGCCCTGACCCAGGGGGCCGTCAGCCCCAGCATTTT. The encoded protein is CASSPDPGGRQPQHF. V is TRBV7-2 and J is TRBJ1-5; 8 positions match TRBD1. Germline V lookup: CDR1 SGHTA, CDR2 FQGNSA. The CDR3 is 15 amino acids. V was clipped by 5 bases and J by 6 bases; unmatched bases: 9.